The clone carrying this T cell receptor beta chain was counted only a few times. The sample is drawn from a study of T cells in Graves' hyperthyroidism and ophthalmopathy. Study-level background: At the time of initial diagnosis and before any treatment, peripheral blood was collected.

Not enrolled were patients with uncontrolled infection, other autoimmune disease, pregnancy or lactation. Blood was obtained at the first hyperthyroidism diagnosis, which preceded any ophthalmopathy symptoms. PBMCs were derived from around 10 ml fresh peripheral blood. Germline-derived CDR1 and CDR2 are MNHNS and SASEGT. Trimming pared 6 bases from V and 1 base from J, leaving 12 bases between. This CDR3 contains 14 residues. Regions amplified from RNA transcripts were the TCR beta CDR3 regions. During a first-round RT-PCR of the TCR CDR3, the HTBI primer set was used. Each CDR3 protein gets one entry after TCRdb re-called the multiplex PCR reads with MiXCR. The repertoire holds 730,000 or so distinct CDR3 sequences, with around 20% as singletons.

The sequenced material came from blood. The sequence derives from a woman aged 45-59 years with Graves' hyperthyroidism that later progressed to Graves' ophthalmopathy. The chain employs TRBV6-1 and TRBJ1-1, with D possibly matching TRBD1 (5 bases). CDR3 nucleotide sequence: TGTGCCAGCAGCTCTCGGGACGGGAACACTGAAGCTTTCTTT. Protein product: CASSSRDGNTEAFF.